The 12 T cell receptor beta chains reported below all come from one sample, sequenced in a study of post-analysis software for immune sequencing data. Findings and limits, study-wide: In patients, four to six TRBV segments were more frequent than in controls, with TRBV5-6, TRBV5-1 and TRBV20-1 among them.

Antigens for these TCRs are unknown. Carried by the TCR beta cDNA libraries were unique molecular identifiers. TCRdb recomputed calls from the PCR reads with MiXCR, one row per CDR3 protein. Here the sample spans approximately 570,000 distinct CDR3 sequences, about 44% being singletons. The sample comprised blood. These receptors all stem from a girl aged 10 to 17 with multiple sclerosis.

This chain connects TRBV12-3 or TRBV12-4 to TRBJ2-4, with D perhaps TRBD2 (6 bases). V was pared by 5 bases and J by 3 bases, with 14 bases between. CDR3 size: 15 residues. The CDR3: CASSPDGTFKNIQYF. Written as DNA, the CDR3 is TGTGCCAGCAGTCCAGACGGGACTTTCAAAAACATTCAGTACTTC.

The V call is TRBV12-3 or TRBV12-4, the J call TRBJ2-5; D assignment may be TRBD1 or TRBD2 (5 bases each). The CDR3 consists of 14 residues. V was pared by 1 base and J by 1 base, with 7 bases between. CDR3 nucleotide sequence: TGTGCCAGCAGTTTAGGGGACCTCCAAGAGACCCAGTACTTC. It codes for CASSLGDLQETQYF.

The chain couples TRBV7-2 to TRBJ2-3, with D maybe TRBD2 (5 bases). The CDR3 runs 12 residues. Germline assignment: CDR1 SGHTA and CDR2 FQGNSA. The V end was cut by 1 base, the J end by 8 bases, with 7 bases between. CDR3 DNA: TGTGCCAGCAGCTTAGAGGAGGCTACGCAGTATTTT. This encodes CASSLEEATQYF.

In the case of this clonotype: An end of the junction differs from the germline gene, which may be a read error. The chain uses TRBV28 and TRBJ1-1, with 10 positions matching TRBD1. The CDR3 runs 15 residues. Germline V gives CDR1 MDHEN, CDR2 SYDVKM. In DNA, the CDR3 is TGTGCCAGCAGTTTGCTGGGACAGGGGAACGCTGAAGCTTTCTTT. It translates to CASSLLGQGNAEAFF.

This clonotype appeared a few times. The genes are TRBV19 and TRBJ1-2, with 10 bases matching TRBD1. V was clipped by 5 bases and J by 4 bases; unmatched bases: 7. The CDR3 is 15 amino acids. Germline V gives CDR1 LNHDA, CDR2 SQIVND (reference sequence). The DNA for the CDR3 is TGTGCCAGTAGTCTTCGGACAGGGGGAAGCTATGGCTACACCTTC. It is translated as CASSLRTGGSYGYTF.

J is TRBJ2-5 and V is TRBV12-3 or TRBV12-4; 9 nucleotides line up with TRBD2. This CDR3 has 15 amino acids. After removal of 8 bases from V and 6 bases from J, the junction contained 13 bases not matched to a gene. The CDR3 DNA is TGTGCCAGCGGCCCCGGCGGGGGGGGTTCGAAGACCCAGTACTTC. Translating it yields CASGPGGGGSKTQYF.

This clonotype was seen a handful of times. The V gene is TRBV5-1, the J gene TRBJ2-5; 8 nucleotides match TRBD2. After removal of 4 bases from V and 1 base from J, the junction contained 6 bases not matched to a gene. Germline-derived CDR1 and CDR2 are SGHRS and YFSETQ. The CDR3 contains 15 residues. The CDR3 nucleotides read TGCGCCAGCAGCATGAGCGGGAGTCCCCAAGAGACCCAGTACTTC. This gives the protein CASSMSGSPQETQYF. Variable domain in full (rest from reference TRBV5-1 and TRBJ2-5): KAGVTQTPRYLIKTRGQQVTLSCSPISGHRSVSWYQQTPGQGLQFLFEYFSETQRNKGNFPGRFSGRQFSNSRSEMNVSTLELGDSALYLCASSMSGSPQETQYFGPGTRLLVL.

The V gene is TRBV30, the J gene TRBJ2-3; maybe TRBD2 (5 bases). The CDR3 sequence is 15 residues long. Per the germline V gene, CDR1 is GTSNPN and CDR2 is SVGIG (reference sequence). V gave up 0 bases and J gave up 3 bases, with 13 bases separating them. The CDR3: CAWSVPSSLTDTQYF. Written as DNA, the CDR3 is TGTGCCTGGAGTGTACCGTCTAGCTTAACAGATACGCAGTATTTT.

The genes are TRBV24-1 and TRBJ2-1; D gene ambiguous. Between the trimmed V and J ends, which lost 0 bases and 4 bases, there was a span of 6 bases. This CDR3 spans 14 amino acids. Germline assignment: CDR1 KGHDR and CDR2 SFDVKD. The CDR3: CATSDLYDYNEQFF. For the CDR3, the DNA is TGTGCCACCAGTGATTTGTACGATTACAATGAGCAGTTCTTC.

J is TRBJ2-1 and V is TRBV2; 9 nucleotides match TRBD2. The junction had 11 bases not matched to a gene; V was cut back by 6 bases and J by 5 bases. Germline assignment: CDR1 SNHLY and CDR2 FYNNEI. The CDR3 contains 16 residues. The CDR3 here is CASSREAGGGHNEQFF. DNA of the CDR3: TGTGCCAGCAGCCGAGAAGCGGGGGGCGGCCACAATGAGCAGTTCTTC.

V and J are TRBV7-9 and TRBJ2-2; 8 bases are a match to TRBD1. There are 19 residues in the CDR3. Germline V lookup: CDR1 SEHNR, CDR2 FQNEAQ (reference sequence). V lost 1 base, J lost 9 bases, and 19 bases stayed unmatched. CDR3 region: CASSLVGQGPGTIHRELFF. In nucleotides, the CDR3 is TGTGCCAGCAGCTTAGTCGGACAGGGACCCGGAACTATACACCGGGAGCTGTTTTTT.

This clonotype was counted ten times or more. The chain is built from TRBV5-1 and TRBJ2-3; D gene uncertain. Trimming took 4 bases from V and 3 from J, leaving 21 bases between them. From germline, CDR1 is SGHRS and CDR2 YFSETQ. The CDR3 loop spans 17 amino acids. CDR3 in amino acids: CASSTADSRVRTDTQYF. CDR3 nucleotide sequence: TGCGCCAGCAGCACGGCAGACTCTAGAGTAAGGACAGATACGCAGTATTTT.